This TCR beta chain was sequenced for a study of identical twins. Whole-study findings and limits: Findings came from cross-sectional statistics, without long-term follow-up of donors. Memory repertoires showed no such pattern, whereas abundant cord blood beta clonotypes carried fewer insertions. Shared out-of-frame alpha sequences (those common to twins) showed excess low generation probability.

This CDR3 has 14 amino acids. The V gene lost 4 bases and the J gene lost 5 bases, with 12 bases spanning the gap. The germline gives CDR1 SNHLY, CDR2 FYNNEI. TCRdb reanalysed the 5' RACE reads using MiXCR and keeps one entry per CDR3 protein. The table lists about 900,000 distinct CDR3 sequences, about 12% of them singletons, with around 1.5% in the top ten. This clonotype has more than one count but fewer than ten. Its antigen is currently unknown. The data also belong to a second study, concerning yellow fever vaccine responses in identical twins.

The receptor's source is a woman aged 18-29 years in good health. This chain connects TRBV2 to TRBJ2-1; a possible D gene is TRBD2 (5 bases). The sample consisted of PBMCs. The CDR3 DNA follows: TGTGCCAGCAGTGGTGGCAGGAGGAACAATGAGCAGTTCTTC. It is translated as CASSGGRRNNEQFF.